This TCR beta chain is drawn from a study of blood T cell repertoires in COVID-19. Across the whole study: The United States, Italy and Spain supplied acute and convalescent COVID-19 samples. Sample material is recorded as cDNA or gDNA derived from T cells, B-cell-depleted T cells, or PBMCs.

Profiling relied on immunoSEQ multiplex PCR, and the TCRdb table lists in-frame clones only, not all of them. This table holds about 67,000 clones, approximately 75% found once. The ends were cut back, 8 bases at V and 2 bases at J, with 21 bases in the middle. Per the germline V gene, CDR1 is WNHNN and CDR2 is SYGVQD (reference sequence). This CDR3 is built from 17 residues. What was sequenced was peripheral blood. This receptor was identified in a woman in her sixties with acute or convalescent COVID-19. The chain has TRBV10-1 and TRBJ2-2; D unclear. The CDR3 region has the DNA TGCGCCAGCTCCCCAAGCCCCGAGCGCCCCAACACCGGGGAGCTGTTTTTT. This sequence encodes CASSPSPERPNTGELFF.